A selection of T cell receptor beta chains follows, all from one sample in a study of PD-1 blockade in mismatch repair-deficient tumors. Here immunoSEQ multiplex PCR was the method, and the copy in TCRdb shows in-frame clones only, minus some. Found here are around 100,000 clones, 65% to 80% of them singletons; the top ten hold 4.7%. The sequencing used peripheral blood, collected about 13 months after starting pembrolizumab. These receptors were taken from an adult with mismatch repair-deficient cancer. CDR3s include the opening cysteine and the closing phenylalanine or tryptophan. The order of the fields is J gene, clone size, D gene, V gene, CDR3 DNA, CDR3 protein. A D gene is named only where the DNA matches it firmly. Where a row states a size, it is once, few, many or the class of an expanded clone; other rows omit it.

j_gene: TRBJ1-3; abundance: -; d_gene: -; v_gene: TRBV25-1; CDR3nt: TGTGCCAGCAGCGACACCAGTGGAAACACCATATATTTT; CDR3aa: CASSDTSGNTIYF
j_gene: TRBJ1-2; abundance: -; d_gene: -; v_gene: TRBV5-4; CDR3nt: TGTGCCAGCAGCCAAGGGGGGTATGGCTACACCTTC; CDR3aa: CASSQGGYGYTF
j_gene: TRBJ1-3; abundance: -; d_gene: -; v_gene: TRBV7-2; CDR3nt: TGTGCCAGCAGTTCTAGATTCGGAAACACCATATATTTT; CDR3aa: CASSSRFGNTIYF
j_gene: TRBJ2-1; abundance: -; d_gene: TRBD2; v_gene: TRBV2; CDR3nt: TGTGCCAGCAGTGAAAGCGGGAGTCCCTACAATGAGCAGTTCTTC; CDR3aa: CASSESGSPYNEQFF
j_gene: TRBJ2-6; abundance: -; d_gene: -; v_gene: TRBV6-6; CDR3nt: TGTGCCAGCATGAGGTCTGGGGCCAACGTCCTGACTTTC; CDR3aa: CASMRSGANVLTF
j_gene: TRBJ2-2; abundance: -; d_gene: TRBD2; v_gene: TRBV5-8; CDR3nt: TGTGCCAGCAGCCTTAGCGGGAGGGTGGACACCGGGGAGCTGTTTTTT; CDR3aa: CASSLSGRVDTGELFF
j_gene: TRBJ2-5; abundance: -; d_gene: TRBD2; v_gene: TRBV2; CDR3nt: TGTGCCAGCAGTGAGCTAGCGGGAGTCTTAGAGACCCAGTACTTC; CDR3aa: CASSELAGVLETQYF
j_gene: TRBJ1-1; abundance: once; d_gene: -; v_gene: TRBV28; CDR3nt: TGTGCCAGCAGACCGGACAGCGTTACTGAAGCTTTCTTT; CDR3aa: CASRPDSVTEAFF
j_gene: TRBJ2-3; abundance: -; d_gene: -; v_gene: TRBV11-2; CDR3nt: TGTGCCAGCAGCTTAACGGCAGGGAATCTTCCGGATACGCAGTATTTT; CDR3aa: CASSLTAGNLPDTQYF
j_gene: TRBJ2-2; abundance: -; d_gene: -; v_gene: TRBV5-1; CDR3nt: TGCGCCAGCAGCCCCTGGACAGCGAACACCGGGGAGCTGTTTTTT; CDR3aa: CASSPWTANTGELFF
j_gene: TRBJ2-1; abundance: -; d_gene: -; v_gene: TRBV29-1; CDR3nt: TGCAGCGTTGATGACCCGACCTTGGTGCAGTTCTTC; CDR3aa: CSVDDPTLVQFF
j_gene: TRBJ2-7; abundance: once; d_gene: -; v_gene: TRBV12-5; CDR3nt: TGTGCTAGTGGTTTGGTAGGAAGGTTAGACCTTGCCTCCTACGAGCAGTACTTC; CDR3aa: CASGLVGRLDLASYEQYF
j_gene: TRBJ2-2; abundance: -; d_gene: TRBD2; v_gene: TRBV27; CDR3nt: TGTGCCAGCAACCTAGCGGGAGGGCCGGCGGGGGAGCTGTTTTTT; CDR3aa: CASNLAGGPAGELFF
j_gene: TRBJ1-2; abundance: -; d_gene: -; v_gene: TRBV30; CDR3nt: TGTGCCTCACAGGGAGTCGACTATGGCTACACCTTC; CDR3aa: CASQGVDYGYTF
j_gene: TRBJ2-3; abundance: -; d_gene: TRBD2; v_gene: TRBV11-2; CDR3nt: TGTGCCAGCAGCTTAACCGGGGCGGGAGGGTCGGATACGCAGTATTTT; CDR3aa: CASSLTGAGGSDTQYF
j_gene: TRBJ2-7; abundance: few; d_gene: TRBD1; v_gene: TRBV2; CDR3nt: TGTGCCAGCAGCGGACAGGGGGAGGCCTACGAGCAGTACTTC; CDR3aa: CASSGQGEAYEQYF
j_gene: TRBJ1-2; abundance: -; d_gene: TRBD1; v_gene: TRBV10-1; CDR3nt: TGCGCCAGCAGTGCCGAGAAGGGGGCAAGCTACACCTTC; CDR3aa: CASSAEKGASYTF
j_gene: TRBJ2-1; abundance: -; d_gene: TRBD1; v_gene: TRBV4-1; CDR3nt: TGCGCCAGCAGCCACGGGCAGGGGGCTTACAATGAGCAGTTCTTC; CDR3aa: CASSHGQGAYNEQFF
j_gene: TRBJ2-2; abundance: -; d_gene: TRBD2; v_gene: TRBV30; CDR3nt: TGTGCCTGTCTCCCGGGACTAGCGTTCGGTATGGGCTGGACCGGGGAGCTGTTTTTT; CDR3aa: CACLPGLAFGMGWTGELFF
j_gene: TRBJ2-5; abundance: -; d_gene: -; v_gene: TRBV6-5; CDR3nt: TGTGCCAGCAGTTACGGAGGGTTCCAAGAGACCCAGTACTTC; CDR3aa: CASSYGGFQETQYF
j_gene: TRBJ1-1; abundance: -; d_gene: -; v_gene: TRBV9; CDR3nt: TGTGCCAGCAGCGTCGAGCAGGGAATTCTCGGGAACACTGAAGCTTTCTTT; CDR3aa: CASSVEQGILGNTEAFF
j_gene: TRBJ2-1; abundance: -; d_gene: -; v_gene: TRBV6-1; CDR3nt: TGTGCCAGCAAGAAGGTAGCGGACGACAATGAGCAGTTCTTC; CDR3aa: CASKKVADDNEQFF
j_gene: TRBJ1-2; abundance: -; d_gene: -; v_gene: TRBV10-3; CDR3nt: TGTGCCATCAGTGACCCGACAAAGACCGTAAACTATGGCTACACCTTC; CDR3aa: CAISDPTKTVNYGYTF
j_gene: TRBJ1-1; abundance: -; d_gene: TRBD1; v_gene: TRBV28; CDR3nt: TGTGCCAGCAGTCCATTAGGAACAGGGGGAGGCACTGAAGCTTTCTTT; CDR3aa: CASSPLGTGGGTEAFF
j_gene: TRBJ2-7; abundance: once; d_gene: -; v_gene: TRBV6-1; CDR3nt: TGTGCCAGCAGTGACCCGGGGGGCTCTACATCCTACGAGCAGTACTTC; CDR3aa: CASSDPGGSTSYEQYF
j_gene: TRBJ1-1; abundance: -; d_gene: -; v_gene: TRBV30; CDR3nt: TGTGCCTGGAGTGGGGGGGGGTTCCATGTGAACACTGAAGCTTTCTTT; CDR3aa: CAWSGGGFHVNTEAFF
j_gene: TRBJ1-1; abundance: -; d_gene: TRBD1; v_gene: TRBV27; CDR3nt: TGTGCCAGCAGTTTTCAAGGGGGCGGGGGCACTGAAGCTTTCTTT; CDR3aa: CASSFQGGGGTEAFF
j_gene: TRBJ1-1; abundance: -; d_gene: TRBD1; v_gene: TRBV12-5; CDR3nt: TGTGCTAGTGGTTTATGGACAGGGGTTGTCACTGAAGCTTTCTTT; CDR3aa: CASGLWTGVVTEAFF
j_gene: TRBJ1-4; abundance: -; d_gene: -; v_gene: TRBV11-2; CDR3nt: TGTGCCAGCAGCCAGGAAATGGGGGAAAAACTGTTTTTT; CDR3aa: CASSQEMGEKLFF
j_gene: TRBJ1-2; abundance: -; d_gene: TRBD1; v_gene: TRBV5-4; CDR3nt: TGTGCCAGCAGCCCCGGGACAGGGGGCATTAGCTACACCTTC; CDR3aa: CASSPGTGGISYTF
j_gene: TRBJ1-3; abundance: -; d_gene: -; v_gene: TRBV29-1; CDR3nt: TGCAGCGTTGTATCTGGAAACACCATATATTTT; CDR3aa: CSVVSGNTIYF
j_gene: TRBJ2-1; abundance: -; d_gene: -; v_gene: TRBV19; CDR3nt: TGTGCCAGTAGTATGAGTCCGGGCGAAGGTGTTAGTGAGCAGTTCTTC; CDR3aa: CASSMSPGEGVSEQFF
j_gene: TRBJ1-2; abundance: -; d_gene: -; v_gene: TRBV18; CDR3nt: TGTGCCAGCTCACCGGCAGACAACTATGGCTACACCTTC; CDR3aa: CASSPADNYGYTF
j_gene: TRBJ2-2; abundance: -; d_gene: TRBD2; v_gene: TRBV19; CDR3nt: TGTGCCAGTAGTAGGGGACTAGCGGGAACTGGGGAGCTGTTTTTT; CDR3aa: CASSRGLAGTGELFF
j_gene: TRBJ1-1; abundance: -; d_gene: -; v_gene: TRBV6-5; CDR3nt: TGTGCCAGCAGTTACAGCATGGCAGCGAACACTGAAGCTTTCTTT; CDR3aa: CASSYSMAANTEAFF
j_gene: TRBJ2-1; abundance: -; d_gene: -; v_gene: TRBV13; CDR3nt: TGTGCCAGCAGCTTAGACCCTTGGGGCGCCTACAATGAGCAGTTCTTC; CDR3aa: CASSLDPWGAYNEQFF
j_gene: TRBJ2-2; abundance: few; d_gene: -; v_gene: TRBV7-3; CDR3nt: TGTGCCAGCAGCCCAACGACTGTGAACACCGGGGAGCTGTTTTTT; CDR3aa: CASSPTTVNTGELFF
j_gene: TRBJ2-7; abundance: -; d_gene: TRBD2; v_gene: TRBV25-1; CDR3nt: TGTGCCAGCAGTGACCTAGCGGGACCCTACGAGCAGTACTTC; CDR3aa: CASSDLAGPYEQYF
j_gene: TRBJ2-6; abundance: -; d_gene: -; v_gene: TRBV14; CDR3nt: TGTGCCAGCAGCCAAACTGGGGCCAACGTCCTGACTTTC; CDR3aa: CASSQTGANVLTF
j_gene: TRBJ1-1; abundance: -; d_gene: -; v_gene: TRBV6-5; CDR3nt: TGTGCCAGCAGTCAACAGGGTGAAGCTTTCTTT; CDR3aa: CASSQQGEAFF
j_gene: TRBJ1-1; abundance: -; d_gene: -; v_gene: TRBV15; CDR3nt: TGTGCCACCAGCAGAGTGGCTTTTCAAGGGGGAGGGGAAGCTTTCTTT; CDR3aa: CATSRVAFQGGGEAFF
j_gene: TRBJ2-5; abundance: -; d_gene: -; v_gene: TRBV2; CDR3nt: TGTGCCAGGGGGGTTCCTAAAGAGACCCAGTACTTC; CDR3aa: CARGVPKETQYF
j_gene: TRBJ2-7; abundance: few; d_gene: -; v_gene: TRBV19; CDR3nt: TGTGCCAGTAGTATTGACTCAGACTACGAGCAGTACTTC; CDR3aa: CASSIDSDYEQYF
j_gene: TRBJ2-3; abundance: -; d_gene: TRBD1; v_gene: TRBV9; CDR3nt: TGTGCCAGCAGCGTATACCCGGGACAGCCAGATACGCAGTATTTT; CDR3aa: CASSVYPGQPDTQYF
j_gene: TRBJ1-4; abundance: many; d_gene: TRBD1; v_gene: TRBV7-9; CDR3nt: TGTGCCAGCAGCTTAGACCGGGACAGGGATGAAAAACTGTTTTTT; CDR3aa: CASSLDRDRDEKLFF
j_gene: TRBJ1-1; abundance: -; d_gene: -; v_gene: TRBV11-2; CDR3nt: TGTGCCAGCTCCATACGTCGGGCGAACACTGAAGCTTTCTTT; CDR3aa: CASSIRRANTEAFF
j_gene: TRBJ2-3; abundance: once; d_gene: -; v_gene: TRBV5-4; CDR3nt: TGTGCCAGCAGCTTGGGCCTCGGAGTAGCAGATACGCAGTATTTT; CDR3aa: CASSLGLGVADTQYF
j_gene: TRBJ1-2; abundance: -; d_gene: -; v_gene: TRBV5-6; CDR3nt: TGTGCCAGCAGCTCCGACGGTAACTATGGCTACACCTTC; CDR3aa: CASSSDGNYGYTF
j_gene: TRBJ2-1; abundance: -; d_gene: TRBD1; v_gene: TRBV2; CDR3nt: TGTGCCAGCAGGCCACAGGGGAATCTTTACAATGAGCAGTTCTTC; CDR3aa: CASRPQGNLYNEQFF
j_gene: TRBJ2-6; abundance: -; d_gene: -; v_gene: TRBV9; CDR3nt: TGTGCCAGCAGCTCCCTCCGAAAGCGTTCTGGGGCCAACGTCCTGACTTTC; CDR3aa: CASSSLRKRSGANVLTF